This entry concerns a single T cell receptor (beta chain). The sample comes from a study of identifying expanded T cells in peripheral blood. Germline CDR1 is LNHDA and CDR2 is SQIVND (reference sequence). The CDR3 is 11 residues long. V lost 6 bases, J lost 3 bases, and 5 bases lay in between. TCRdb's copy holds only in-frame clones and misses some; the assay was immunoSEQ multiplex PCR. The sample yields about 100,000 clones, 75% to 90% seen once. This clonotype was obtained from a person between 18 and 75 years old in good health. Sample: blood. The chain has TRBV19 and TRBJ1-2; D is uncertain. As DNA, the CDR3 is TGTGCCAGTAGATACGACTATGGCTACACCTTC. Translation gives CASRYDYGYTF.